These 10 T cell receptor beta chains share one sample of origin, sequenced in a study of blood T cell repertoires in COVID-19. Libraries were prepared by immunoSEQ multiplex PCR; TCRdb keeps only in-frame clonotypes and omits some of them. This table holds about 68,000 clones, 75% to 90% found once. Sequences were obtained from peripheral blood. Receptor source: a man aged 50 to 59 with active COVID-19.

The CDR3 loop reads CASSPTTRQSSYNEQFF. As DNA, the CDR3 is TGTGCCAGCAGCCCCACGACTAGGCAAAGCTCCTACAATGAGCAGTTCTTC. This chain joins TRBV7-6 and TRBJ2-1; possibly TRBD2 for D (6 bases). This CDR3 has 17 residues. Germline lookup yields CDR1 SGHVS and CDR2 FNYEAQ. Trimming cost V 5 bases and J 0 bases, with 17 bases left between them.

The sample holds a few counts of this clone. This sequence joins TRBV2 and TRBJ1-6; D remains ambiguous. The CDR3 is 14 residues long. Germline V gene sequence: CDR1 SNHLY, CDR2 FYNNEI. Trimming took 8 bases from V and 0 from J, leaving 8 bases between them. CDR3 coding DNA: TGTGCCAGCGGAGCTGACTCCTATAATTCACCCCTCCACTTT. It yields the protein CASGADSYNSPLHF.

The rearrangement links TRBV20-1 to TRBJ2-3; 9 positions match TRBD2. The CDR3 contains 16 residues. Trimming cost V 3 bases and J 5 bases; bases outside gene matches: 12. Germline CDR1 is DFQATT and CDR2 is SNEGSKA (reference sequence). The CDR3 is CSASQRGDYPQDTQYF. The CDR3, as DNA: TGCAGTGCTAGTCAGCGGGGGGATTACCCACAAGATACGCAGTATTTT.

There are a few counts of this clone. J is TRBJ2-7 and V is TRBV5-4, with D unresolved. Germline CDR1 reads SGHNT; CDR2 reads YYREEE (reference sequence). This CDR3 is built from 13 residues. Trimming took 0 bases from V and 1 from J, leaving 5 bases between them. The CDR3 is CASSLGQSYEQYF. The CDR3 DNA follows: TGTGCCAGCAGCTTGGGGCAGTCCTACGAGCAGTACTTC.

CDR3 protein: CASSLAGGSYEQYF. In nucleotides, the CDR3 is TGCGCCAGCAGCTTGGCCGGGGGGTCCTACGAGCAGTACTTC. V usage is TRBV5-1 and J usage is TRBJ2-7; 7 bases are shared with TRBD2. The V segment lost 0 bases and the J segment 1 base; nucleotides outside the gene matches: 1. The germline gives CDR1 SGHRS, CDR2 YFSETQ. CDR3 length equals 14 residues.

This clone was observed a handful of times. The chain uses TRBV4-3 and TRBJ1-2; no reliable D call. CDR3 length: 12 amino acids. CDR1 is LGHNA, CDR2 YSLEER, per germline. Trimming left V 4 bases short and J 0 bases short, with 3 bases between. The CDR3 loop is CASSLANYGYTF. CDR3 nucleotides: TGCGCCAGCAGCCTCGCTAACTATGGCTACACCTTC.

The chain links TRBV2 to TRBJ2-5; 7 nucleotides match TRBD1. CDR1 and CDR2 from the germline V gene are SNHLY and FYNNEI. The CDR3 extends over 13 amino acids. The ends lost 8 bases at V and 5 bases at J; junction bases unmatched: 8. As DNA, the CDR3 is TGTGCCAGCTTCAGGACAGGCGGGGAGACCCAGTACTTC. It specifies CASFRTGGETQYF. Using reference TRBV2 and TRBJ2-5 for the parts outside the CDR3, the full variable domain is EPEVTQTPSHQVTQMGQEVILRCVPISNHLYFYWYRQILGQKVEFLVSFYNNEISEKSEIFDDQFSVERPDGSNFTLKIRSTKLEDSAMYFCASFRTGGETQYFGPGTRLLVL.

The chain carries TRBV6-5 and TRBJ1-2; D is unclear. V was pared by 7 bases and J by 2 bases, with 14 bases between. Per the germline V gene, CDR1 is MNHEY and CDR2 is SVGAGI. This CDR3 has 14 residues. The CDR3 DNA sequence: TGTGCCAGCACGCCTACCCGAATGAACTATGGCTACACCTTC. This translates into CASTPTRMNYGYTF.

This clone has only one observation. The DNA for the CDR3 is TGTGCCTGGAGGCGGCAGGGGGATTATGGCTACACCTTC. It yields the protein CAWRRQGDYGYTF. This sequence joins TRBV30 and TRBJ1-2; 7 positions match TRBD1. The junction had 6 bases not matched to a gene; V was cut back by 3 bases and J by 5 bases. Germline V gene sequence: CDR1 GTSNPN, CDR2 SVGIG (reference sequence). This CDR3 region has 13 residues.

This clone has just a few counts. The CDR3 DNA is TGTGCCAGCAGCTATAAAGAACAGGAGACCCAGTACTTC. Translating it yields CASSYKEQETQYF. This chain connects TRBV6-2 or TRBV6-3 to TRBJ2-5; D not certain. The CDR3 contains 13 residues. Trimming shortened V by 6 bases and J by 5 bases, and 13 bases separated the two germline ends. The germline gives CDR1 MNHEY, CDR2 SVGEGT.